One and the same sample provided the 27 T cell receptor beta chains below, sequenced in a study of tumor and adjacent non-tumor tissue in lung cancer. This sample's RNA came from whole unsorted tissue. A modified ARM-PCR protocol with three rounds of nested PCR amplified TCRbeta. MiXCR, applied by TCRdb to the multiplex PCR reads, yields one record per CDR3 protein. The top ten clones hold under 30% of a sample with about 200,000 distinct CDR3 sequences, around 70% of them seen once. What was sequenced was lung tumor tissue. These receptors all come from a man aged 60 to 69 with non-small cell lung cancer.

Comments on this clonotype: One junction end disagrees with the germline gene, perhaps due to a read error. In DNA, the CDR3 is TGTGCCGGCAGCTTATTCCTAGACCAAGAGACCCAGAACTTC. Its protein is CAGSLFLDQETQNF. The rearrangement links TRBV11-3 to TRBJ2-5, with no clear D. This CDR3 comprises 14 residues. Germline CDR1 reads SGHNT; CDR2 reads YENEEA.

In this sample, this clonotype turned up a few times. The gene calls are TRBV5-4 and TRBJ2-1, with TRBD2 matching over 8 bases. This CDR3 comprises 14 residues. Trimming took 7 bases from V and 4 from J; bases not matched to a gene: 7. From germline, CDR1 is SGHNT and CDR2 YYREEE (reference sequence). CDR3 sequence: CASWVRGGYNEQFF. The CDR3 DNA is TGTGCCAGCTGGGTACGGGGGGGTTACAATGAGCAGTTCTTC.

This clonotype appeared a single time. Its ends do not fully match the called genes, so a read error is possible. V and J are TRBV20-1 and TRBJ1-5; TRBD1 agrees at 7 bases. The germline gives CDR1 DFQATT, CDR2 SNEGSKA (reference sequence). This CDR3 is built from 16 residues. The CDR3 DNA reads as TGCAGTGCTGGAGATTTATCGACAGGGTTCTATCAGCCCCAGCATTTT. Its translation: CSAGDLSTGFYQPQHF.

A remark on this clonotype: At one end, the junction sequence differs from germline, possibly due to a read error. V gene TRBV20-1 combines with J gene TRBJ2-2; D might be TRBD1 or TRBD2, each matching 5 bases. The CDR3 has 14 residues. Germline V gives CDR1 DFQATT, CDR2 SNEGSKA (reference sequence). The CDR3 region is CSARADKSTGELFF. As DNA, the CDR3 is TGCAGTGCTAGAGCGGACAAGTCCACCGGGGAGTTGTTTTTT.

This clonotype was seen once. The rearrangement joins TRBV20-1 to TRBJ2-1; 8 bases fit TRBD2. The CDR3 loop spans 16 amino acids. From germline, CDR1 is DFQATT and CDR2 SNEGSKA (reference sequence). The CDR3 DNA reads TGCGGCGCTAGATTTGATGAAGCGGGAGTCGACAATGAGCAGTTCTTC. It is translated as CGARFDEAGVDNEQFF.

The sample holds a few counts of this clonotype. Given a much more abundant clone one base away, this may be a read error. V is TRBV20-1 and J is TRBJ2-1; 9 nucleotides agree with TRBD2. Unmatched junction bases numbered 6, after V lost 3 bases and J lost 0 bases. Per germline, CDR1 DFQATT and CDR2 SNEGSKA (reference sequence). The CDR3 sequence is 16 residues long. This CDR3 is CSARDSGGRSYNEQFF. DNA of the CDR3: TGCAGTGCTAGGGACAGCGGGGGGCGCTCCTACAATGAGCAGTTCTTC.

Points on this clonotype: One junction end does not reproduce the germline sequence, and a read error may be involved. The chain uses TRBV6-2 or TRBV6-3 and TRBJ2-7; D is undetermined. This CDR3 comprises 13 residues. Germline V lookup: CDR1 MNHEY, CDR2 SVGEGT. The CDR3 protein is CASYRLNSYVQYF. CDR3 in DNA: TGTGCCAGCTACCGACTGAACTCCTACGTGCAGTACTTC.

At least ten counts were recorded for this clonotype. The chain couples TRBV7-8 to TRBJ2-5, with a tentative D call TRBD1 (5 bases). Germline V gives CDR1 SGHVS, CDR2 FQNEAQ. The V end was cut by 3 bases, the J end by 3 bases, with 8 bases between. The CDR3 is made up of 13 amino acids. CDR3 sequence: CASSFGHKETQYF. Written as DNA, the CDR3 is TGTGCCAGCAGCTTTGGACACAAAGAGACCCAGTACTTC.

V is TRBV11-2 and J is TRBJ1-6, with 7 nucleotides matching TRBD1. The CDR3 totals 16 residues. Germline V gene data show CDR1 as SGHAT and CDR2 as FQNNGV. J was trimmed by 8 bases and V by 7 bases; bases with no gene match: 14. DNA for the CDR3: TGTGCCAGCAACCTACAACAGGACAGGTCTTATTCACCCCTCCACTTT. Translating it yields CASNLQQDRSYSPLHF.

Regarding this clonotype: An end of the junction differs from the germline gene, which may be a read error. CDR3: CARSNLQGNEQFF. CDR3 nucleotides: TGTGCCAGGAGTAACCTCCAGGGGAATGAGCAATTCTTC. The V call is TRBV6-2 or TRBV6-3, the J call TRBJ2-1; possible D gene TRBD1, 6 bases. Germline CDR1 MNHEY, CDR2 SVGEGT. CDR3 length: 13 amino acids.

In its sample, this clonotype was seen once. The chain recombines TRBV6-1 with TRBJ2-3; possible D gene TRBD1, 5 bases. Germline V gene data show CDR1 as MNHNS and CDR2 as SASEGT. The CDR3 consists of 12 residues. The V end lost 7 bases, the J end lost 2 bases, and 7 bases lay between the germline ends. In nucleotides, the CDR3 is TGTGCCAGCAAGGGGTTCACAGATACGCAGTATTTT. Encoded protein: CASKGFTDTQYF.

This clonotype was seen a few times. The rearrangement links TRBV29-1 to TRBJ1-4; tentatively, D is TRBD1 (6 bases). Trimming left V 6 bases short and J 6 bases short, with 11 bases between. The CDR3 is 12 residues long. Germline loops: CDR1 SQVTM, CDR2 ANQGSEA. The CDR3 region has the DNA TGCAGCGTCCGACAGGTTGATGAAAAACTGTTTTTT. As protein: CSVRQVDEKLFF.

Notes on this clonotype: The final CDR3 position lacks the conserved phenylalanine or tryptophan, pointing to a likely read error. It is unclear where the CDR3 begins or ends on the DNA, so no DNA is shown, and the CDR3 is as TCRdb lists it. V usage is TRBV20-1 and J usage is TRBJ2-7; TRBD1 reflects the table's D call only, with no check against the DNA. Germline assignment: CDR1 DFQATT and CDR2 SNEGSKA (reference sequence). The CDR3 is 10 amino acids long, termini counted. The CDR3 spells CRERGDEHYL.

A note on this clonotype: This CDR3 fails to terminate in the conserved phenylalanine or tryptophan, so it likely reflects a read error. The chain is built from TRBV11-1 and TRBJ2-1, with D possibly called TRBD1 or TRBD2 (5 bases each). CDR1 is SGHAT and CDR2 is FQDESV in the germline V gene (reference sequence). This CDR3 spans 16 amino acids. Trimming removed 7 bases at V and 9 bases at J, with 25 bases between. The CDR3 DNA is TGTGCCAGCACACAAGCAGAGGGGACGGGGCTGACTGAGCAGTTCATC. This codes for CASTQAEGTGLTEQFI.

This clonotype was seen more than once but under ten times. This rearrangement joins TRBV19 to TRBJ2-1; 12 nucleotides align to TRBD2. Germline values: CDR1 LNHDA, CDR2 SQIVND (reference sequence). The CDR3 length is 15 residues. Trimming at V came to 4 bases and at J to 2 bases, leaving 0 bases not matched to a gene. CDR3 DNA sequence: TGTGCCAGTAGTACTAGCGGGAGGGCCTACAATGAGCAGTTCTTC. It translates to CASSTSGRAYNEQFF.

The rearrangement links TRBV20-1 to TRBJ2-3, with no clear D. CDR1 DFQATT and CDR2 SNEGSKA come from the germline V gene (reference sequence). CDR3 length equals 13 residues. With 5 bases removed from V and 3 bases from J, the gap between germline ends came to 12 bases. The CDR3 here is CSAALPRTDTQYF. In DNA form, the CDR3 reads TGCAGTGCTGCGTTGCCAAGGACAGATACGCAGTATTTT.

A remark on this clonotype: One end of the junction does not line up with germline, which may come from a read error. This sequence joins TRBV19 and TRBJ2-3; D gene uncertain. The CDR3 totals 11 residues. Germline loops: CDR1 LNHDA, CDR2 SQIVND (reference sequence). In DNA form, the CDR3 reads TGTGCCAGTATTATAGCAGATACGCAGTATTTT. It codes for CASIIADTQYF.

This clonotype came up a few times. At one boundary the junction diverges from the germline segment, which might be a read error. The V call is TRBV20-1, the J call TRBJ2-1, with a tentative D call TRBD2 (5 bases). The CDR3 length is 17 residues. Germline V gives CDR1 DFQATT, CDR2 SNEGSKA (reference sequence). CDR3 residues: CSASNIKKASSYNEQLF. CDR3 nucleotides: TGCAGTGCTAGTAACATCAAGAAAGCTAGCTCCTACAATGAGCAGCTCTTC.

A word on this clonotype: The junction does not match germline at one end; this may be a read error. V is TRBV12-3 or TRBV12-4 and J is TRBJ1-2, with TRBD1 identical over 9 bases. The CDR3 runs to 16 residues. The CDR3 DNA reads as TGTGCCGGCAGCCCAAGGTCGGGACAGGGATTGAGTGGCTACACCTTC. Amino acids: CAGSPRSGQGLSGYTF.

The rearrangement uses TRBV11-3 and TRBJ1-4; the D is unclear. This CDR3 is 13 amino acids long. Trimming left V 4 bases short and J 5 bases short, with 8 bases between. The germline V gene encodes CDR1 SGHNT and CDR2 YENEEA. The CDR3 loop reads CASSSTENEKLFF. Here the CDR3 DNA reads TGTGCCAGCAGCTCAACCGAAAATGAAAAACTGTTTTTT.

With regard to this clonotype: Since a much larger clone is just one base distant, this may be a read error. This chain links TRBV6-2 or TRBV6-3 with TRBJ1-5; no definite D call. The germline gives CDR1 MNHEY, CDR2 SVGEGT. The CDR3 extends over 12 amino acids. CDR3 region: CTSSFLTQPQHF. CDR3 DNA: TGTACCAGCAGTTTCCTCACTCAGCCCCAGCATTTT.

About this clonotype: Mismatch with germline at one junction end may stem from a read error. The chain combines TRBV6-5 with TRBJ2-3; D gene unclear. This CDR3 is 13 amino acids long. The germline gives CDR1 MNHEY, CDR2 SVGAGI. The CDR3 DNA reads as TGTGCCAGCTATGCGGCGGATACGGGCATGATACATTTT. Amino acid sequence: CASYAADTGMIHF.

This clonotype was counted a single time. A much larger clone is a single base away; this may be a read error. The V and J genes are TRBV20-1 and TRBJ1-1, with a tentative D call TRBD1 (5 bases). The CDR3 is 13 amino acids. V was pared by 5 bases and J by 3 bases, with 13 bases between. Germline V gene sequence: CDR1 DFQATT, CDR2 SNEGSKA (reference sequence). CDR3 DNA sequence: TGCAGTGCTGGGACGGGGATGTACACTGAAGCTTTCTTT. Its translation: CSAGTGMYTEAFF.

A remark on this clonotype: One junction end does not reproduce the germline sequence, and a read error may be involved. The chain carries TRBV12-3 or TRBV12-4 and TRBJ1-3, with D unresolved. The CDR3 covers 14 residues. CDR3 residues: CASSLRGRGNTIYF. The CDR3 DNA reads as TGTGCAAGCAGTTTAAGAGGCAGAGGAAACACCATATATTTT.

About this clonotype itself: The junction does not match germline at one end; this may be a read error. The V and J genes are TRBV11-3 and TRBJ2-2, with D unclear. The germline CDR1 and CDR2 sequences are SGHNT and YENEEA. This CDR3 is 15 amino acids long. The DNA of the CDR3 is TGTACCAGCAGCTTATCTGGTGGGGTCACCGGGGAGCTGTTTTTT. Its translation: CTSSLSGGVTGELFF.

This clonotype was seen more than once but under ten times. Given a much more abundant clone one base away, this may be a read error. CDR3 loop: CSARANTKSYEQYF. CDR3 in DNA: TGCAGTGCTAGGGCCAACACTAAATCCTACGAGCAGTACTTC. This chain connects TRBV20-1 to TRBJ2-7; no firm D call. The V end lost 3 bases, the J end lost 1 base, and 13 bases lay between the germline ends. CDR1 and CDR2 from the germline V gene are DFQATT and SNEGSKA (reference sequence). The CDR3 runs to 14 residues.

About this clonotype: The germline gene is not matched at one end of the junction; a read error may be the cause. The rearrangement links TRBV6-5 to TRBJ2-7, with 12 positions matching TRBD2. CDR3 length: 15 residues. The germline V gene encodes CDR1 MNHEY and CDR2 SVGAGI. The CDR3 DNA sequence: TGTGTCAGCAGTCCACTAGCGGGGGGCTCCTACGAGCAGAACTTC. This codes for CVSSPLAGGSYEQNF.